The rows below give T cell receptor beta chains drawn from one sample of a study of blood T cell repertoires in COVID-19. Only in-frame clones appear in the TCRdb table, and some are missing; sequencing was by immunoSEQ multiplex PCR. The table shows more than 150,000 clones, with more than 75% occurring only once. The sequencing sample was made of PBMCs or T cells enriched from blood (not recorded which). These receptors all stem from a woman aged 50 to 60 who had recovered from COVID-19. Both conserved end residues are part of each CDR3. D genes are given only for firm matches. The size entry is marked missing in some rows and otherwise reads once, few, many or a size class.

D: NA
size: NA
V: TRBV19
J: TRBJ1-1
CDR3: CASSRAQDTEAFF
DNA: TGTGCCAGTAGCAGGGCACAAGACACTGAAGCTTTCTTT

D: NA
size: NA
V: TRBV5-1
J: TRBJ2-1
CDR3: CASSLVQDNEQFF
DNA: TGCGCCAGCAGCTTGGTTCAGGACAATGAGCAGTTCTTC

D: NA
size: NA
V: TRBV11-3
J: TRBJ2-7
CDR3: CASSFGPTYEQYF
DNA: TGTGCCAGCAGCTTCGGTCCAACTTACGAGCAGTACTTC

D: NA
size: NA
V: TRBV12-3/TRBV12-4
J: TRBJ2-7
CDR3: CASPPAHVGGQYF
DNA: TGTGCCAGCCCCCCGGCCCACGTAGGCGGGCAGTACTTC

D: NA
size: NA
V: TRBV4-1
J: TRBJ1-5
CDR3: CASSQDVQGSASNQPQHF
DNA: TGCGCCAGCAGCCAAGATGTACAGGGCTCGGCGAGCAATCAGCCCCAGCATTTT

D: NA
size: NA
V: TRBV7-9
J: TRBJ2-7
CDR3: CASSRPRGQTYEQYF
DNA: TGTGCCAGCAGCCGACCTAGGGGCCAAACATACGAGCAGTACTTC

D: NA
size: NA
V: TRBV15
J: TRBJ2-7
CDR3: CATSRDFQTSSYEQYF
DNA: TGTGCCACCAGCAGAGATTTTCAAACCAGCTCCTACGAGCAGTACTTC

D: TRBD2
size: NA
V: TRBV7-2
J: TRBJ2-1
CDR3: CASSPTSGRYNEQFF
DNA: TGTGCCAGCAGCCCCACTAGCGGGAGGTACAATGAGCAGTTCTTC

D: NA
size: NA
V: TRBV20-1
J: TRBJ1-1
CDR3: CSARYSRAFF
DNA: TGCAGTGCTAGATATAGTCGGGCTTTCTTT

D: TRBD1
size: NA
V: TRBV4-3
J: TRBJ2-7
CDR3: CASSQGTGDYEQYF
DNA: TGCGCCAGCAGCCAAGGGACAGGGGACTACGAGCAGTACTTC

D: TRBD1
size: few
V: TRBV29-1
J: TRBJ1-1
CDR3: CSVEMGQLNTEAFF
DNA: TGCAGCGTTGAAATGGGACAGCTGAACACTGAAGCTTTCTTT

D: NA
size: NA
V: TRBV2
J: TRBJ1-2
CDR3: CASSGGTPYGYTF
DNA: TGTGCCAGCAGTGGTGGGACTCCTTATGGCTACACCTTC

D: TRBD2
size: few
V: TRBV7-2
J: TRBJ2-4
CDR3: CASSLTSGRQYF
DNA: TGTGCCAGCAGCTTAACTAGCGGGCGTCAGTACTTC

D: TRBD2
size: NA
V: TRBV19
J: TRBJ2-7
CDR3: CASSIKRELSYEQYF
DNA: TGTGCCAGTAGTATTAAGCGGGAGCTCTCCTACGAGCAGTACTTC

D: NA
size: NA
V: TRBV3-1/TRBV3-2
J: TRBJ2-2
CDR3: CASSQAPPLAQINTGELFF
DNA: TGTGCCAGCAGCCAAGCTCCCCCTCTGGCTCAGATCAACACCGGGGAGCTGTTTTTT

D: TRBD2
size: NA
V: TRBV7-6
J: TRBJ2-2
CDR3: CASSLGREGTGELFF
DNA: TGTGCCAGCAGCTTAGGGCGGGAGGGCACCGGGGAGCTGTTTTTT

D: TRBD1
size: NA
V: TRBV10-1
J: TRBJ1-3
CDR3: CASSDPGQGPKLFPGNTIYF
DNA: TGCGCCAGCAGTGATCCGGGACAGGGGCCAAAGCTATTTCCTGGAAACACCATATATTTT

D: TRBD2
size: NA
V: TRBV19
J: TRBJ2-5
CDR3: CASSRTGGQETQYF
DNA: TGTGCCAGTAGTCGTACGGGAGGGCAAGAGACCCAGTACTTC

D: NA
size: few
V: TRBV19
J: TRBJ1-4
CDR3: CATGGATNEKLFF
DNA: TGTGCTACCGGGGGAGCAACTAATGAAAAACTGTTTTTT

D: TRBD2
size: few
V: TRBV28
J: TRBJ2-1
CDR3: CASSLIASGSVNEQFF
DNA: TGTGCCAGCAGTTTAATCGCTAGCGGGAGTGTCAATGAGCAGTTCTTC

D: TRBD1
size: NA
V: TRBV5-1
J: TRBJ1-1
CDR3: CASSSTTGTEAFF
DNA: TGCGCCAGCAGCTCAACGACAGGGACTGAAGCTTTCTTT

D: TRBD1
size: many
V: TRBV18
J: TRBJ1-3
CDR3: CASSLRPGQMGSGNTIYF
DNA: TGTGCCAGCTCACTGAGACCGGGACAGATGGGCTCTGGAAACACCATATATTTT

D: TRBD2
size: NA
V: TRBV7-3
J: TRBJ2-1
CDR3: CASSLKTSGSSDEQFF
DNA: TGTGCCAGCAGCTTAAAGACTAGCGGGAGCTCCGATGAGCAGTTCTTC

D: NA
size: NA
V: TRBV12-5
J: TRBJ2-1
CDR3: CASGRGEGVVYNEQFF
DNA: TGTGCTAGTGGGAGGGGAGAGGGGGTCGTCTACAATGAGCAGTTCTTC

D: TRBD1
size: NA
V: TRBV30
J: TRBJ2-7
CDR3: CAWSVGTGVYEQYF
DNA: TGTGCCTGGAGTGTGGGGACAGGGGTCTACGAGCAGTACTTC

D: NA
size: NA
V: TRBV6-5
J: TRBJ2-3
CDR3: CASISRTLTDTQYF
DNA: TGTGCCAGCATTTCGAGGACACTTACAGATACGCAGTATTTT

D: NA
size: many
V: TRBV2
J: TRBJ1-2
CDR3: CASSPSPRVGYTF
DNA: TGTGCCAGCAGTCCCAGCCCCAGGGTTGGCTACACCTTC

D: NA
size: NA
V: TRBV6-5
J: TRBJ1-1
CDR3: CASSYSGYRATEAFF
DNA: TGTGCCAGCAGTTACAGTGGGTACAGGGCGACTGAAGCTTTCTTT

D: TRBD1
size: NA
V: TRBV9
J: TRBJ1-3
CDR3: CASSFGQGAGNTIYF
DNA: TGTGCCAGCAGCTTCGGACAGGGGGCTGGAAACACCATATATTTT

D: NA
size: NA
V: TRBV2
J: TRBJ2-5
CDR3: CASSEEGAQYF
DNA: TGTGCCAGCAGTGAAGAGGGGGCCCAGTACTTC

D: NA
size: once
V: TRBV18
J: TRBJ1-6
CDR3: CASSRDTINSPLHF
DNA: TGTGCCAGCTCACGGGACACCATCAATTCACCCCTCCACTTT

D: NA
size: NA
V: TRBV10-3
J: TRBJ1-1
CDR3: CAITGSLSNTEAFF
DNA: TGTGCCATAACGGGGAGTCTCTCTAACACTGAAGCTTTCTTT

D: TRBD2
size: NA
V: TRBV5-6
J: TRBJ2-1
CDR3: CASSPTPAGGYNEQFF
DNA: TGTGCCAGCAGCCCTACCCCAGCGGGGGGATACAATGAGCAGTTCTTC

D: NA
size: NA
V: TRBV21-1
J: TRBJ1-5
CDR3: CASSEVGSNQPQHF
DNA: TGTGCCAGCAGCGAGGTTGGTAGCAATCAGCCCCAGCATTTT

D: NA
size: NA
V: TRBV3-1/TRBV3-2
J: TRBJ2-7
CDR3: CASSQDPGEFYEQYF
DNA: TGTGCCAGCAGCCAAGATCCGGGGGAATTCTACGAGCAGTACTTC

D: NA
size: NA
V: TRBV21-1
J: TRBJ1-1
CDR3: CASSRIGSGAFF
DNA: TGTGCCAGCAGCAGAATTGGGAGTGGAGCTTTCTTT

D: NA
size: many
V: TRBV2
J: TRBJ2-7
CDR3: CASSLLSSYEQYF
DNA: TGTGCCAGCAGTCTCCTCTCCTCCTACGAGCAGTACTTC

D: NA
size: NA
V: TRBV28
J: TRBJ1-1
CDR3: CASSLGRVGNTEAFF
DNA: TGTGCCAGCAGTCTGGGGAGAGTGGGGAACACTGAAGCTTTCTTT

D: NA
size: once
V: TRBV18
J: TRBJ2-7
CDR3: CASSPPDSYEQYF
DNA: TGTGCCAGCTCACCACCGGACAGTTACGAGCAGTACTTC

D: TRBD1
size: NA
V: TRBV14
J: TRBJ1-4
CDR3: CASSHRSMTGELFF
DNA: TGTGCCAGCAGCCACAGATCAATGACAGGGGAACTGTTTTTT

D: NA
size: few
V: TRBV27
J: TRBJ2-2
CDR3: CASSGGSNTGELFF
DNA: TGTGCCAGCAGTGGAGGCTCGAACACCGGGGAGCTGTTTTTT

D: NA
size: NA
V: TRBV18
J: TRBJ1-1
CDR3: CASSPLTGFGNTEAFF
DNA: TGTGCCAGCTCACCATTAACAGGTTTCGGGAACACTGAAGCTTTCTTT

D: NA
size: NA
V: TRBV15
J: TRBJ2-7
CDR3: CATSRDRGEYEQYF
DNA: TGTGCCACCAGCAGAGATCGCGGGGAATACGAGCAGTACTTC

D: TRBD2
size: NA
V: TRBV28
J: TRBJ2-7
CDR3: CASSLAGTSGSYEQYF
DNA: TGTGCCAGCAGTTTGGCCGGGACTAGCGGTTCCTACGAGCAGTACTTC